This TCR beta chain was found in a study of T cell responses to AZD1222 COVID-19 vaccine. V was pared by 0 bases and J by 0 bases, with 5 bases of the junction left unmatched. The length of the CDR3 is 16 residues. The germline V gene encodes CDR1 SGDLS and CDR2 YYNGEE. Only in-frame clones appear in the TCRdb table, and some are missing; sequencing was by immunoSEQ multiplex PCR. The sample contains 75,000 to 100,000 clones, approximately 90% of which appear only once. Note on this clone: Its target is not known.

Study-wide results and limits: An increase in Spike-specific TCR breadth and depth was observed after two AZD1222 doses. The repertoires were collected only after the peak T cell response.

The sample was peripheral blood, taken on day 0 of AZD1222 vaccination. This sequence was found in an adult in good health. V is TRBV9 and J is TRBJ1-1, with TRBD1 identical over 7 bases. The chain's CDR3 is CASSVASGTVNTEAFF. The CDR3 coding sequence is TGTGCCAGCAGCGTAGCGTCGGGGACAGTGAACACTGAAGCTTTCTTT.